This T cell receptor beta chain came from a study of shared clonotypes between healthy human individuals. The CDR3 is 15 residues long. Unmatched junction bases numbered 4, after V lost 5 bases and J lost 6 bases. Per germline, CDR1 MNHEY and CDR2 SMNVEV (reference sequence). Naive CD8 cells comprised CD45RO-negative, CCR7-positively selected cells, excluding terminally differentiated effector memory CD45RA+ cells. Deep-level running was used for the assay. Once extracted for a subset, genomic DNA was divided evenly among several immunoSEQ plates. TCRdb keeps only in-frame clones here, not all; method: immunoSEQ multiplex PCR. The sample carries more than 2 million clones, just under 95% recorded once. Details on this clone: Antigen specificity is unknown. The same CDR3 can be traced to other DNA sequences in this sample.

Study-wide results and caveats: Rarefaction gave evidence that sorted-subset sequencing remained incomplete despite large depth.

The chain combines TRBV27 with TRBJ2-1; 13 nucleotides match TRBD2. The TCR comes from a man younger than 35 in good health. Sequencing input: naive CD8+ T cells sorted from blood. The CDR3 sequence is CASSPGTSGINEQFF. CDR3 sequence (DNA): TGTGCCAGCAGTCCCGGGACTAGCGGGATCAATGAGCAGTTCTTC.